One and the same sample provided the 10 T cell receptor beta chains below, sequenced in a study of blood T cells in healthy people across ages. Through a sample-barcoded 5' primer and a J-beta primer mix, a second PCR was run for about 6 to 12 cycles. TCRdb re-derived calls from the 5' RACE reads in MiXCR, one entry per CDR3 protein. The table records approximately 1.5 million distinct CDR3 sequences, around 40% of them present only once. The sequenced sample consisted of blood. The origin of the receptors is a woman under 30 in good health.

This chain connects TRBV20-1 to TRBJ2-1; 11 bases are a match to TRBD2. The germline gives CDR1 DFQATT, CDR2 SNEGSKA (reference sequence). The CDR3 sequence is 14 residues long. V was clipped by 3 bases and J by 7 bases; unmatched bases: 5. CDR3 loop: CSARILAGVNEQFF. DNA of the CDR3: TGCAGTGCTAGGATACTAGCGGGAGTGAATGAGCAGTTCTTC.

V usage is TRBV27 and J usage is TRBJ1-4; the D is unclear. V was pared by 2 bases and J by 3 bases, with 7 bases between. CDR1 and CDR2 (germline): MNHEY, SMNVEV (reference sequence). The CDR3 has 14 amino acids. This CDR3 is CASSLSVANEKLFF. The CDR3 DNA reads as TGTGCCAGCAGTTTAAGCGTCGCTAATGAAAAACTGTTTTTT.

This clonotype came up a few times. This rearrangement joins TRBV4-1 to TRBJ2-3; no reliable D call. V lost 6 bases, J lost 0 bases, and 22 bases lay in between. CDR1 and CDR2 (germline): MGHRA, YSYEKL. The CDR3 runs to 18 residues. CDR3 DNA: TGCGCCAGCAGTCTCAACCAGTTAGCAGTTACTAGCACAGATACGCAGTATTTT. It yields the protein CASSLNQLAVTSTDTQYF.

This chain uses TRBV12-3 or TRBV12-4 with TRBJ1-5, with D maybe TRBD1 (6 bases). CDR3 length: 16 amino acids. With 0 bases removed from V and 0 bases from J, the gap between germline ends came to 9 bases. The CDR3 DNA follows: TGTGCCAGCAGTTTAGCGGCGGGGGCTAGCAATCAGCCCCAGCATTTT. Amino acid sequence: CASSLAAGASNQPQHF.

This clonotype was seen more than once but under ten times. The chain has TRBV19 and TRBJ2-1; D not resolved. CDR3 size: 13 residues. Looked up from germline, CDR1 is LNHDA and CDR2 is SQIVND (reference sequence). The V gene lost 10 bases and the J gene lost 11 bases, with 21 bases spanning the gap. CDR3: CATSIRGRAKQFF. In nucleotides, the CDR3 is TGTGCCACCTCCATCCGCGGTCGGGCTAAGCAGTTCTTC. The full variable domain, completed using reference TRBV19 and TRBJ2-1, is DGGITQSPKYLFRKEGQNVTLSCEQNLNHDAMYWYRQDPGQGLRLIYYSQIVNDFQKGDIAEGYSVSREKKESFPLTVTSAQKNPTAFYLCATSIRGRAKQFFGPGTRLTVL.

As regards this clonotype: The junction and the germline gene differ at one end; a read error may be behind it. V gene TRBV7-6 combines with J gene TRBJ1-4, with D unresolved. The CDR3 has 15 residues. The germline V gene has CDR1 SGHVS and CDR2 FNYEAQ. Written as DNA, the CDR3 is TGTGCCGGCAGCTTCCGAGGGTTCGGGAGAGAAAAACTGTTTTTT. This sequence encodes CAGSFRGFGREKLFF.

There are a few counts of this clonotype. V gene TRBV20-1 combines with J gene TRBJ2-1; TRBD2 is a possible D gene (5 bases). Germline CDR1 DFQATT, CDR2 SNEGSKA (reference sequence). The CDR3 has 13 residues. Trimming shortened V by 6 bases and J by 9 bases, and 18 bases separated the two germline ends. CDR3 in amino acids: CSAKSLTSPEQFF. Here the CDR3 DNA reads TGCAGTGCCAAATCCCTAACTAGTCCTGAGCAGTTCTTC.

V and J are TRBV9 and TRBJ1-2, with D perhaps matching TRBD1 (5 bases). The ends were cut back, 3 bases at V and 7 bases at J, with 13 bases in the middle. The CDR3 contains 13 residues. The germline CDR1 and CDR2 sequences are SGDLS and YYNGEE. The CDR3 nucleotides read TGTGCCAGCAGCGCCTGGGGACTGCGTGGCTACACCTTC. Amino acids: CASSAWGLRGYTF.

This chain links TRBV15 with TRBJ2-5, with TRBD2 matching over 12 bases. V was clipped by 7 bases and J by 11 bases; unmatched bases: 11. The CDR3 contains 14 residues. Germline V gene lookup returns CDR1 LNHNV and CDR2 YYDKDF (reference sequence). The CDR3 protein is CATTLLAGGLEQYF. CDR3 sequence (DNA): TGTGCCACCACCCTACTAGCGGGAGGATTAGAGCAGTACTTC. The full variable domain, in which reference TRBV15 and TRBJ2-5 provide the parts outside the CDR3, is DAMVIQNPRYQVTQFGKPVTLSCSQTLNHNVMYWYQQKSSQAPKLLFHYYDKDFNNEADTPDNFQSRRPNTSFCFLDIRSPGLGDTAMYLCATTLLAGGLEQYFGPGTRLLVL.

V gene TRBV25-1 combines with J gene TRBJ2-6, with D unresolved. The CDR3 spans 14 residues. V lost 5 bases and J lost 2, with 7 bases in between. Germline V CDR1 and CDR2: MGHDK, SYGVNS. CDR3 nucleotides: TGTGCCAGCAGTACCCTGACTGGGGCCAACGTCCTGACTTTC. It is translated as CASSTLTGANVLTF.